These T cell receptor beta chains were read from a single sample in a study of cytomegalovirus exposure and HLA in healthy donors. Generated by immunoSEQ multiplex PCR, the TCRdb table keeps only in-frame clones and is missing some. Among some 140,000 clones listed, roughly four fifths were seen once. The sample comprised PBMCs. The receptors were gathered from a woman between 50 and 59 years old in good health and CMV-seropositive. CDR3s include the opening cysteine and the closing phenylalanine or tryptophan. A D gene is named only where the DNA matches it firmly.

TRBV18	TRBD1	TRBJ1-2	TGTGCCAGCTCACCAGGGGACAGGACTTATGGCTACACCTTC	CASSPGDRTYGYTF
TRBV19	NA	TRBJ1-1	TGTGCCAGTAGTCAAGGGCGGGAAAGGGGCACTGAAGCTTTCTTT	CASSQGRERGTEAFF
TRBV7-9	NA	TRBJ1-3	TGTGCCAGCAGCCCTTCCGGCGGCTCAGGAAACACCATATATTTT	CASSPSGGSGNTIYF
TRBV18	NA	TRBJ1-1	TGTGCCAGCTCACCAACCACAGGGAGCAACACTGAAGCTTTCTTT	CASSPTTGSNTEAFF
TRBV7-8	NA	TRBJ1-6	TGTGCCAGCAGCTTAGCGAACAGTTCACCCCTCCACTTT	CASSLANSSPLHF
TRBV11-2	NA	TRBJ1-1	TGTGCCAGCAGCTTAGACCGAGCTGAAGCTTTCTTT	CASSLDRAEAFF
TRBV7-9	NA	TRBJ2-5	TGTGCCAGCAGCTCGACAGGTCCACAAGAGACCCAGTACTTC	CASSSTGPQETQYF
TRBV28	NA	TRBJ1-5	TGTGCCAGCAGGCCCCTGACAGGCGCCACGGTTAAGCCCCAGCATTTT	CASRPLTGATVKPQHF
TRBV6-1	NA	TRBJ1-2	TGTGCCAGCAGTGAACGGTTCGGGGTTAGCCATGGCTACACCTTC	CASSERFGVSHGYTF
TRBV28	NA	TRBJ1-3	TGTGCCAGCAGTTTACGGATGGCAGGGCTGAGTGGAAACACCATATATTTT	CASSLRMAGLSGNTIYF
TRBV28	TRBD1	TRBJ1-6	TGTGCCACCAGGGACAGGGATAATTCACCCCTCCACTTT	CATRDRDNSPLHF
TRBV18	NA	TRBJ2-5	TGTGCCAGCTCACCAGCGGGGCGAGAAGAGACCCAGTACTTC	CASSPAGREETQYF